These T cell receptor beta chains were read from a single sample in a study of naive and memory T cell subsets. In TCRdb, the 5' RACE reads were re-called with MiXCR into one record per CDR3 protein. Counted here are some 60,000 distinct CDR3 sequences, 6.5% to 9% occurring once; the ten biggest clones make up 15% to 20%. The origin of the receptors is a female donor in good health. CDR3s include the opening cysteine and the closing phenylalanine or tryptophan. Each record gives: V gene, D gene, J gene, clone size, CDR3 protein, CDR3 DNA. A D gene is named only where the DNA matches it firmly. A clone size is listed for some rows: how often the clone was seen (once, few, many), or a class if it is expanded.

TRBV19	TRBD1	TRBJ2-4	-	CASKARGLENIQYF	TGTGCCAGTAAAGCCAGGGGGCTTGAAAACATTCAGTACTTC
TRBV6-6	-	TRBJ2-3	many	CASSYPPGPGGTDTQYF	TGTGCCAGCAGTTACCCCCCAGGGCCGGGGGGCACAGATACGCAGTATTTT
TRBV20-1	-	TRBJ1-5	many	CSARVLGRGQPQHF	TGCAGTGCTAGAGTTCTGGGGAGGGGTCAGCCCCAGCATTTT
TRBV7-9	TRBD2	TRBJ2-1	few	CASSHKADLHSGSGYNEQFF	TGTGCCAGCAGCCATAAGGCAGACCTACATAGCGGGAGCGGGTACAATGAGCAGTTCTTC
TRBV7-9	-	TRBJ1-4	-	CASSSSLRGEKLFF	TGTGCCAGCAGCTCTTCACTGCGGGGTGAAAAACTGTTTTTT
TRBV27	-	TRBJ2-3	-	CASSLYGGPGDTQYF	TGTGCCAGCAGTTTATACGGGGGGCCCGGAGATACGCAGTATTTT
TRBV20-1	-	TRBJ2-7	few	CSASSLQGRTYEQYF	TGCAGTGCTAGCAGCCTCCAGGGGCGAACCTACGAGCAGTACTTC
TRBV6-6	-	TRBJ1-5	few	CASSWGGGGIQPQHF	TGTGCCAGCAGTTGGGGGGGGGGAGGCATTCAGCCCCAGCATTTT
TRBV3-1	TRBD2	TRBJ2-3	-	CASSPLYAGGTDTQYF	TGTGCCAGCAGCCCCCTTTACGCGGGAGGAACAGATACGCAGTATTTT
TRBV28	TRBD1	TRBJ2-2	-	CASSLVRGNRDRAGSPDTGELFF	TGTGCCAGCAGTTTGGTAAGGGGTAACCGGGACAGGGCTGGAAGTCCGGACACCGGGGAGCTGTTTTTT
TRBV18	-	TRBJ1-1	many	CASSPRPNTEAFF	TGTGCCAGCTCACCACGGCCGAACACTGAAGCTTTCTTT
TRBV27	-	TRBJ2-5	few	CASSPLGVKYQETQYF	TGTGCCAGCAGTCCATTGGGGGTAAAGTACCAAGAGACCCAGTACTTC
TRBV6-4	-	TRBJ2-3	-	CASSEARGNTQYF	TGTGCCAGCAGTGAGGCTCGGGGAAATACGCAGTATTTT
TRBV3-1	TRBD1	TRBJ1-1	few	CASSPGDRVGTEAFF	TGTGCCAGCAGCCCGGGGGACAGGGTGGGGACTGAAGCTTTCTTT
TRBV20-1	-	TRBJ1-4	few	CSARDYSATNEKLFF	TGCAGTGCTAGGGATTATTCGGCAACTAATGAAAAACTGTTTTTT
TRBV12-3/TRBV12-4	-	TRBJ1-1	once	CTSSPREGGAFF	TGTACCAGCAGTCCCCGGGAGGGCGGCGCTTTCTTT
TRBV15	-	TRBJ2-4	-	CATRLRTLTTAKNIQYF	TGTGCCACCAGACTCCGGACCTTAACCACAGCCAAAAACATTCAGTACTTC
TRBV20-1	TRBD2	TRBJ2-7	-	CSARLAYEQYF	TGCAGTGCGAGACTAGCATACGAGCAGTACTTC
TRBV2	-	TRBJ2-2	few	CASSERSGELFF	TGTGCCAGCAGTGAACGGTCCGGGGAGCTGTTTTTT
TRBV19	-	TRBJ1-4	-	CASSSVFGARMMEKLFF	TGTGCCAGTAGTTCCGTTTTCGGGGCGCGGATGATGGAAAAACTGTTTTTT
TRBV20-1	-	TRBJ2-7	few	CSAGGRSEQYF	TGCAGTGCCGGCGGGCGATCCGAGCAGTACTTC
TRBV5-1	TRBD1	TRBJ1-4	once	CASSTSQGAGEKLFF	TGCGCCAGCAGCACCTCACAGGGGGCAGGAGAAAAACTGTTTTTT
TRBV12-3/TRBV12-4	-	TRBJ1-2	many	CASSLQRYGYTF	TGTGCCAGCAGTCTGCAGCGCTATGGCTACACCTTC
TRBV28	TRBD2	TRBJ2-7	few	CASSPPRLAGYEQYF	TGTGCCAGCAGCCCGCCTCGGCTAGCGGGCTACGAGCAGTACTTC
TRBV7-9	-	TRBJ2-5	-	CASSSFIVGETQYF	TGTGCCAGCAGCTCGTTTATTGTAGGGGAGACCCAGTACTTC
TRBV5-4	TRBD2	TRBJ2-3	few	CASSLRLAGGPDTQYF	TGTGCCAGCAGCTTGCGTTTAGCGGGAGGGCCCGATACGCAGTATTTT
TRBV5-4	TRBD1	TRBJ2-2	-	CATQQGADTGELFF	TGTGCCACCCAACAGGGGGCCGACACCGGGGAGCTGTTTTTT
TRBV3-1	-	TRBJ2-7	-	CASSPGDRPVYEQYF	TGTGCCAGCAGCCCAGGCGACAGGCCCGTCTACGAGCAGTACTTC
TRBV6-6	-	TRBJ1-5	few	CASYRAGGNQPQHF	TGTGCCAGCTACCGCGCAGGCGGCAATCAGCCCCAGCATTTT
TRBV28	TRBD1	TRBJ2-3	-	CASRTGWGTDTQYF	TGTGCCAGCAGGACAGGGTGGGGAACAGATACGCAGTATTTT
TRBV28	-	TRBJ2-7	-	CASEGRAIVHEQYF	TGTGCCAGCGAGGGCCGGGCCATAGTCCACGAGCAGTACTTC
TRBV30	-	TRBJ1-1	many	CAWNGDTRYEAFF	TGTGCCTGGAACGGCGATACCCGGTATGAAGCTTTCTTT
TRBV19	-	TRBJ2-3	-	CASSIVPGVGDTQYF	TGTGCCAGTAGTATTGTACCCGGGGTAGGAGATACGCAGTATTTT
TRBV14	-	TRBJ1-1	many	CASSHWHRHSVNTEAFF	TGTGCCAGCAGCCATTGGCACCGTCATTCGGTGAACACTGAAGCTTTCTTT
TRBV13	TRBD2	TRBJ2-1	few	CASSPRLAAYNEQFF	TGTGCCAGCAGCCCGCGACTAGCGGCCTACAATGAGCAGTTCTTC
TRBV12-3/TRBV12-4	TRBD1	TRBJ2-2	few	CASSLRDRGLGELFF	TGTGCCAGCAGTTTGAGGGACAGGGGGCTGGGGGAGCTGTTTTTT
TRBV19	TRBD1	TRBJ2-1	few	CASSIDPGQVYNEQFF	TGTGCCAGTAGTATAGATCCCGGACAGGTATACAATGAGCAGTTCTTC
TRBV29-1	TRBD1	TRBJ1-1	few	CSATGTGNTEAFF	TGCAGCGCGACCGGGACAGGAAACACTGAAGCTTTCTTT
TRBV4-1	TRBD2	TRBJ2-1	-	CASSLRTSGGARDEQFF	TGCGCCAGCAGCCTTAGGACTAGCGGGGGGGCTAGAGATGAGCAGTTCTTC
TRBV29-1	TRBD1	TRBJ1-1	many	CSATRGTEPQSEAFF	TGCAGCGCCACCCGGGGGACAGAGCCGCAGAGTGAAGCTTTCTTT
TRBV7-3	TRBD2	TRBJ2-3	many	CASSLSASGRSDGGTDTQYF	TGTGCCAGCAGCTTATCGGCTAGCGGGAGGAGCGACGGGGGCACAGATACGCAGTATTTT
TRBV19	-	TRBJ2-7	few	CASSIVPGNSYEQYF	TGTGCCAGTAGTATAGTTCCGGGGAACTCCTACGAGCAGTACTTC
TRBV7-6	TRBD1	TRBJ1-4	many	CASSAYRGTNEKLFF	TGTGCCAGCAGCGCCTACAGGGGCACTAATGAAAAACTGTTTTTT
TRBV29-1	TRBD1	TRBJ1-4	-	CSTTGTGGLNEKLFF	TGCAGCACTACCGGGACAGGGGGCCTTAATGAAAAACTGTTTTTT
TRBV7-3	-	TRBJ2-3	many	CASSYGQTDTQYF	TGTGCCAGCAGCTACGGACAGACAGATACGCAGTATTTT
TRBV27	-	TRBJ2-7	-	CASSLSSVVEQYF	TGTGCCAGCAGTTTATCGAGCGTGGTCGAGCAGTACTTC
TRBV7-6	-	TRBJ2-7	few	CASSSRADGGEQYF	TGTGCCAGCAGCTCCCGGGCGGACGGGGGCGAGCAGTACTTC
TRBV6-5	-	TRBJ1-1	many	CASSNEGEAFF	TGTGCCAGCAGTAACGAGGGTGAAGCTTTCTTT
TRBV2	-	TRBJ1-1	few	CASSEWQSTEAFF	TGTGCCAGCAGTGAATGGCAATCCACTGAAGCTTTCTTT
TRBV12-3/TRBV12-4	-	TRBJ1-5	many	CASSSRANQPQHF	TGTGCCAGCAGTTCGCGGGCAAATCAGCCCCAGCATTTT